This T cell receptor beta chain comes out of a study of technical replicates of blood from a few donors. The CDR3 covers 16 residues. CDR1 is MRHNA, CDR2 SNTAGT, per germline. The junction had 0 bases not matched to a gene; V was cut back by 3 bases and J by 0 bases. Sequencing used immunoSEQ multiplex PCR; TCRdb keeps in-frame clones, though not all of them. This sample has some 87,000 clones, with 97% found just once. This sequence joins TRBV6-4 and TRBJ2-6; TRBD1 matches 9 bases. Sequenced: T cells isolated from PBMCs. This clonotype was obtained from a human donor in good health. CDR3 in amino acids: CASSETGGSGANVLTF. In nucleotides, the CDR3 is TGTGCCAGCAGTGAGACAGGGGGCTCTGGGGCCAACGTCCTGACTTTC.